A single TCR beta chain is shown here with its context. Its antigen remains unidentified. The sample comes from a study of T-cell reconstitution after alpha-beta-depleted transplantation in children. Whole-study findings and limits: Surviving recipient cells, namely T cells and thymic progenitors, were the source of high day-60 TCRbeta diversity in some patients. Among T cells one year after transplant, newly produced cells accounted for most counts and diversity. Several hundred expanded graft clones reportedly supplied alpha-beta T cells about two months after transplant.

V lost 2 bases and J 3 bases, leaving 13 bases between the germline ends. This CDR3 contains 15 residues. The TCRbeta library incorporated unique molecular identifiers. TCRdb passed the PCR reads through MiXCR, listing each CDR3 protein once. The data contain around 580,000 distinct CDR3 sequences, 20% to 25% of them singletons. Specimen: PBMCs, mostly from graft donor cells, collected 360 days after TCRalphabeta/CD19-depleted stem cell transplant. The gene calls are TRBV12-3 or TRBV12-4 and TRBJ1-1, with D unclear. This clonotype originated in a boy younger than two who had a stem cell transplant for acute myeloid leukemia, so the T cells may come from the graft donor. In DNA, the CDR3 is TGTGCCAGCAGTTTACGACGGGGAATTGACACTGAAGCTTTCTTT. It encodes CASSLRRGIDTEAFF.